A single sample is the source of the 9 T cell receptor beta chains below, sequenced in a study of T-cell reconstitution after alpha-beta-depleted transplantation in children. For TCRbeta, the library was prepared with unique molecular identifiers. TCRdb reanalysed the PCR reads using MiXCR and keeps one entry per CDR3 protein. The sample has some 640,000 distinct CDR3 sequences; around a sixth are singletons. The material was PBMCs from the stem cell graft donor, obtained from the stem cell graft. These receptor sequences come from a human donor who donated a stem cell graft to a child with acute myeloid leukemia.

The rearrangement joins TRBV7-9 to TRBJ2-7; D remains ambiguous. Trimming removed 4 bases at V and 7 bases at J, with 11 bases between. From germline, CDR1 is SEHNR and CDR2 FQNEAQ (reference sequence). The CDR3 runs 12 residues. The CDR3 region is CASSSLVGEQYV. Here the CDR3 DNA reads TGTGCCAGCAGCTCGCTGGTGGGGGAGCAGTACGTC.

This clonotype was detected only a few times. The chain combines TRBV10-3 with TRBJ2-2; no reliable D call. V lost 3 bases to trimming and J lost 8 bases, with 10 bases between them. The germline V gene has CDR1 ENHRY and CDR2 SYGVKD. This CDR3 has 13 residues. The CDR3, as DNA: TGTGCCATCAGTGACTTAGTACCGGGGGAGCTGTTTTTT. Translated: CAISDLVPGELFF.

This clonotype was counted many times. This chain connects TRBV13 to TRBJ2-7, with TRBD1 identical over 9 bases. V lost 5 bases and J lost 3; bases outside the gene matches: 5. The CDR3 extends over 14 amino acids. Germline V gene data show CDR1 as PRHDT and CDR2 as FYEKMQ (reference sequence). This chain's CDR3 is CASSQGTGNYEQYV. Written as DNA, the CDR3 is TGTGCCAGCAGCCAAGGGACAGGGAACTACGAGCAGTACGTC.

This clonotype was seen repeatedly, ten times or more. This sequence joins TRBV4-3 and TRBJ1-1; TRBD1 matches at 7 bases. The CDR3 has 15 amino acids. Germline-derived CDR1 and CDR2 are LGHNA and YSLEER. V gave up 4 bases and J gave up 6 bases; unmatched junction bases: 11. The CDR3 spells CASSPGGTLKAEAFF. CDR3 coding DNA: TGCGCCAGCAGCCCAGGGGGGACATTGAAGGCTGAAGCTTTCTTT.

This clonotype occurred many times. The chain uses TRBV25-1 and TRBJ1-1, with D hard to call. Trimming left V 6 bases short and J 3 bases short, with 5 bases between. Germline lookup yields CDR1 MGHDK and CDR2 SYGVNS. This CDR3 has 11 residues. The CDR3 spells CASRWDTEAFF. CDR3 coding DNA: TGTGCCAGCAGGTGGGACACTGAAGCTTTCTTT.

This clonotype was recorded at least ten times. This chain uses TRBV5-5 with TRBJ2-1; D is ambiguous. The germline CDR1 and CDR2 sequences are SGHKS and YYEKEE (reference sequence). The CDR3 is 12 residues long. V lost 3 bases, J lost 8 bases, and 9 bases lay in between. The CDR3 region is CASSYSTHEQFF. DNA of the CDR3: TGTGCCAGCAGCTATTCCACCCATGAGCAGTTCTTC.

This clonotype showed up many times. This chain uses TRBV20-1 with TRBJ2-7, with 9 bases matching TRBD2. Germline loops: CDR1 DFQATT, CDR2 SNEGSKA (reference sequence). The ends lost 1 base at V and 2 bases at J; junction bases unmatched: 9. The CDR3 spans 16 residues. CDR3 bases: TGCAGTGCTAGAGCTTCCTCCGGGACTAGCACCTACGAGCAGTACGTC. Amino acids: CSARASSGTSTYEQYV.

This chain joins TRBV7-9 and TRBJ1-5, with a possible D match to TRBD1 (6 bases). This CDR3 region has 13 residues. CDR1 and CDR2 from the germline V gene are SEHNR and FQNEAQ (reference sequence). The germline V and J ends were trimmed by 4 bases and 5 bases, with 9 bases remaining between them. The CDR3, as DNA: TGTGCCAGCAGCTCGCGACAGGATCAGCCCCAGCATTTT. Translation gives CASSSRQDQPQHF.

There are many counts of this clonotype. The rearrangement joins TRBV20-1 to TRBJ2-3; the D gene could be TRBD1 or TRBD2 (6 bases each). Trimming stripped 0 bases from V and 0 bases from J, with 13 bases between. This CDR3 has 16 amino acids. Germline values: CDR1 DFQATT, CDR2 SNEGSKA (reference sequence). In DNA form, the CDR3 reads TGCAGTGCTAGAGATAGTGGGGGGCCTAGCACAGATACGCAGTATTTT. It encodes CSARDSGGPSTDTQYF.